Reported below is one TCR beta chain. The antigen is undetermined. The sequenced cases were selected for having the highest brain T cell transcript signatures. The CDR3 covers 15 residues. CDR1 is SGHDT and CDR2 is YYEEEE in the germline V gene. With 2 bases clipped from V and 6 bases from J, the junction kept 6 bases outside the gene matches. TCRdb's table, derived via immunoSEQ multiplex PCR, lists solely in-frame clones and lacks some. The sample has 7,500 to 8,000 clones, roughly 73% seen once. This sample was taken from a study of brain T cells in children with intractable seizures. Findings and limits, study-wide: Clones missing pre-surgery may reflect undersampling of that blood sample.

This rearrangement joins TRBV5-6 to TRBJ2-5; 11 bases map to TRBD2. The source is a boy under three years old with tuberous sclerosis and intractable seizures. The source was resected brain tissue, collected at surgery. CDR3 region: CASSFLAGGPKTQYF. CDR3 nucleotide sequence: TGTGCCAGCAGCTTCTTAGCGGGGGGGCCAAAGACCCAGTACTTC.